The clone carrying this TCR beta chain was found once. This entry belongs to a study of Ad26.COV2.S vaccination and SARS-CoV-2 variants. This CDR3 is 20 amino acids long. With 3 bases removed from V and 0 bases from J, the gap between germline ends came to 26 bases. The germline V gene encodes CDR1 MNHEY and CDR2 SVGEGT. Indicated treatment: some 20 received Ad26.COV2.S at low or high dose, single or two shots; a few received placebo; per-sample allocation not given. Sampling was performed 63 days after the first vaccine or placebo injection. Here immunoSEQ multiplex PCR was the method, and the copy in TCRdb shows in-frame clones only, minus some. The sample consists of some 340,000 clones, just over 85% of them appearing once.

Sequenced here: peripheral blood, sampled in a trial of Ad26.COV2.S vaccine versus placebo. The V and J genes are TRBV6-2 or TRBV6-3 and TRBJ1-1, with TRBD1 as a possible D gene (6 bases). This TCR derives from a person between 18 and 60 years old who received the Ad26.COV2.S COVID-19 vaccine or a placebo. The CDR3 sequence: CASSYGGPGAAVALNTEAFF. CDR3 nucleotide sequence: TGTGCCAGCAGTTATGGCGGGCCGGGGGCGGCCGTAGCCTTGAACACTGAAGCTTTCTTT.